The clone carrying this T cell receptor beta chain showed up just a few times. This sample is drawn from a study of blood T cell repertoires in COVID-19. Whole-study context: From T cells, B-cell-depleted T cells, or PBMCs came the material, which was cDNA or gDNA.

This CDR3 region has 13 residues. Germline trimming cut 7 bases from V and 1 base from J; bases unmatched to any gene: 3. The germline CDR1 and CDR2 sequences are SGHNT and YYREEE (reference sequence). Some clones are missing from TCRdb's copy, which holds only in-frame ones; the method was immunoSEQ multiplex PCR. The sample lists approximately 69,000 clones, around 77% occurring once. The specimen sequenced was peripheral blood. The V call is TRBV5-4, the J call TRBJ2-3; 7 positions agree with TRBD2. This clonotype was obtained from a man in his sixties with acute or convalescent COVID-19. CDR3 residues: CASCAGGTDTQYF. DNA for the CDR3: TGTGCCAGCTGCGCGGGGGGCACAGATACGCAGTATTTT. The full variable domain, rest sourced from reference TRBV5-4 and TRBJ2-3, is ETGVTQSPTHLIKTRGQQVTLRCSSQSGHNTVSWYQQALGQGPQFIFQYYREEENGRGNFPPRFSGLQFPNYSSELNVNALELDDSALYLCASCAGGTDTQYFGPGTRLTVL.